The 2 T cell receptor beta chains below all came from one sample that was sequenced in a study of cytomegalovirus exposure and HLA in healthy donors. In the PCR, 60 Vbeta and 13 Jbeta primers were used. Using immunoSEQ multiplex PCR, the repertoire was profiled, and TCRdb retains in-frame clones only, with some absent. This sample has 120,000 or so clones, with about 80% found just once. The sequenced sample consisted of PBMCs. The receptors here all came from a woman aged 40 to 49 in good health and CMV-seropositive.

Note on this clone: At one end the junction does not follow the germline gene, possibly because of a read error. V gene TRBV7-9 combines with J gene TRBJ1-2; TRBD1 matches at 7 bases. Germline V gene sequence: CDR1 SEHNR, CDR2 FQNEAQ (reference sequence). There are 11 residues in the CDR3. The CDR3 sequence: CSSSRQGGYTF. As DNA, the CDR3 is TGTTCCAGCAGCCGACAGGGAGGCTACACCTTC.

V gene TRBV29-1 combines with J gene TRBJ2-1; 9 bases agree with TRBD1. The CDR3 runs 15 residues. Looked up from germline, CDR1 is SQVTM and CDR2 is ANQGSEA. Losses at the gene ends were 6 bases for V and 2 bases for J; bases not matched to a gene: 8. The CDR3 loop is CSVAPQGAPYNEQFF. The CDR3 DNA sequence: TGCAGCGTAGCCCCACAGGGGGCACCCTACAATGAGCAGTTCTTC.